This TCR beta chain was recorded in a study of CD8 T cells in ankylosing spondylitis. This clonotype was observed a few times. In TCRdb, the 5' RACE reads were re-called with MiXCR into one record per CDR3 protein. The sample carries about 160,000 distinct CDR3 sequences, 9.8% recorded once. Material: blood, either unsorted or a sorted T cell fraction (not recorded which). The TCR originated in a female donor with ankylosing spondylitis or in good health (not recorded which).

For the CDR3, the DNA is TGTGCCAGCAGCCAAGTTTGGGGTGACCTAGAAAGAAATGGCTACACCTTC. Protein product: CASSQVWGDLERNGYTF. The V and J genes are TRBV14 and TRBJ1-2; D call uncertain. In germline, CDR1 is SGHDN, CDR2 FVKESK. Trimming took 1 base from V and 6 from J, leaving 21 bases between them. This CDR3 comprises 17 residues.